These 14 T cell receptor beta chains were sequenced from one sample in a study of blood T cell repertoires in COVID-19. Assay used: immunoSEQ multiplex PCR; TCRdb lists only in-frame clones, some missing. The sample holds hundreds of thousands of clones; 70% to 90% are singletons and the top ten take around 2%. Sequenced input: PBMCs or T cells enriched from blood (not recorded which). The origin of the receptors is a woman aged 60 to 75 in a cohort exposed to, infected with or recovered from COVID-19 (not recorded which).

The V gene is TRBV7-9, the J gene TRBJ1-1, with unresolved D. Trimming shortened V by 0 bases and J by 6 bases, and 8 bases separated the two germline ends. The CDR3 extends over 13 amino acids. Germline V gives CDR1 SEHNR, CDR2 FQNEAQ (reference sequence). The CDR3 here is CASSLAGGPEAFF. In DNA form, the CDR3 reads TGTGCCAGCAGCTTAGCGGGAGGGCCTGAAGCTTTCTTT.

This chain connects TRBV6-5 to TRBJ1-5; 8 bases are a match to TRBD1. This CDR3 region has 14 residues. CDR1 is MNHEY and CDR2 is SVGAGI in the germline V gene. V dropped 10 bases and J dropped 4; count of bases not matched to a gene: 9. DNA of the CDR3: TGTGCCACCAGGGCAGGGGGCGGGAATCAGCCCCAGCATTTT. As protein: CATRAGGGNQPQHF.

The rearrangement links TRBV30 to TRBJ2-5; 12 bases match TRBD2. Germline values: CDR1 GTSNPN, CDR2 SVGIG (reference sequence). V trimming: 1 base; J trimming: 1 base; junction bases outside the gene matches: 13. CDR3 size: 19 residues. The CDR3 DNA follows: TGTGCCTGGAGTGCCCGCCTTCGAACTAGCGGGAGGATCCAAGAGACCCAGTACTTC. Its protein is CAWSARLRTSGRIQETQYF.

This rearrangement joins TRBV2 to TRBJ2-5; D perhaps matches TRBD1 (6 bases). This CDR3 is built from 13 residues. Germline CDR1 and CDR2: SNHLY and FYNNEI. V shed 8 bases and J shed 1 base, with 11 bases lying between them. The CDR3 nucleotides are TGTGCCAGCCCTGGGACAATCCAAGAGACCCAGTACTTC. This gives the protein CASPGTIQETQYF.

This chain links TRBV11-2 with TRBJ2-5; 8 bases are a match to TRBD1. V shed 2 bases and J 5 bases; nucleotides not matched to a gene: 7. Germline V gene lookup returns CDR1 SGHAT and CDR2 FQNNGV. This CDR3 is built from 15 residues. The CDR3 coding sequence is TGTGCCAGCAGCTTATGGGGACAGGTTGGGGAGACCCAGTACTTC. It is translated as CASSLWGQVGETQYF.

V is TRBV6-5 and J is TRBJ1-2; 7 nucleotides agree with TRBD1. The CDR3 totals 13 residues. Germline CDR1 MNHEY, CDR2 SVGAGI. The J segment lost 8 bases and the V segment lost 7 bases, leaving 10 bases of the junction unmatched. DNA for the CDR3: TGTGCCAGCAAGGGACAGACCCCTAAGGGCTACACCTTC. It specifies CASKGQTPKGYTF.

This chain connects TRBV10-3 to TRBJ2-2; tentatively, D is TRBD1 (5 bases). The V gene lost 3 bases and the J gene lost 14 bases, with 13 bases spanning the gap. The germline V gene has CDR1 ENHRY and CDR2 SYGVKD. CDR3 length equals 12 residues. The CDR3: CAISDWQGELFF. The CDR3 DNA reads as TGTGCCATCAGTGACTGGCAGGGCGAACTGTTTTTT.

This chain links TRBV24-1 with TRBJ1-2, with 8 bases identical to TRBD1. The junction had 6 bases not matched to a gene; V was cut back by 2 bases and J by 8 bases. CDR3 length: 14 residues. Germline V lookup: CDR1 KGHDR, CDR2 SFDVKD. CDR3 residues: CATSDYGTGEGYTF. The CDR3 region has the DNA TGTGCCACCAGTGATTATGGGACAGGTGAAGGCTACACCTTC.

This clone was detected only once. DNA of the CDR3: TGTGCCAGCATGCCGACACCGGGACAGGGTTACGAGCAGTACTTC. It yields the protein CASMPTPGQGYEQYF. The V and J genes are TRBV28 and TRBJ2-7; 9 bases map to TRBD1. V gave up 7 bases and J gave up 4 bases; unmatched junction bases: 11. Germline CDR1 reads MDHEN; CDR2 reads SYDVKM. CDR3 length equals 15 residues.

The J gene is TRBJ2-5, the V gene TRBV5-4; 7 bases are a match to TRBD2. V lost 4 bases to trimming and J lost 7 bases; unmatched junction nucleotides: 13. CDR1 SGHNT and CDR2 YYREEE come from the germline V gene (reference sequence). This CDR3 is 15 amino acids long. The CDR3 here is CASSPRTPREGTQYF. The CDR3 DNA reads TGTGCCAGCAGCCCCAGAACCCCTAGGGAGGGGACCCAGTACTTC.

V usage is TRBV2 and J usage is TRBJ1-2; 7 bases match TRBD1. V lost 4 bases to trimming and J lost 4 bases; unmatched junction nucleotides: 9. The V gene's germline CDR1 is SNHLY and CDR2 FYNNEI. The CDR3 extends over 15 amino acids. The CDR3 DNA reads TGTGCCAGCAGTGCAGCTCAAGGGGGCAGCTATGGCTACACCTTC. Translating gives CASSAAQGGSYGYTF.

This clone is a singleton in its sample. This rearrangement joins TRBV18 to TRBJ2-5; possible D gene TRBD1, 5 bases. CDR3 length: 14 amino acids. The V end was cut by 3 bases, the J end by 4 bases, with 12 bases between. CDR1 and CDR2 from the germline V gene are KGHSH and LQKENI. CDR3 residues: CASSPPAGRETQYF. CDR3 nucleotide sequence: TGTGCCAGCTCACCCCCCGCAGGGCGAGAGACCCAGTACTTC.

CDR3 coding DNA: TGCGCCAGCAGCCAGACAGGGGGCAAAGAAAAACTGTTTTTT. Its protein is CASSQTGGKEKLFF. The chain has TRBV5-1 and TRBJ1-4, with 10 bases fitting TRBD1. Germline CDR1 is SGHRS and CDR2 is YFSETQ. After removal of 4 bases from V and 8 bases from J, the junction contained 5 bases not matched to a gene. The CDR3 extends over 14 amino acids.

In DNA, the CDR3 is TGTGCCAGCAGCCCGTACAGCGGGCGCGGGGCAGATACGCAGTATTTT. Residues: CASSPYSGRGADTQYF. The chain employs TRBV7-3 and TRBJ2-3, with D perhaps matching TRBD2 (6 bases). The CDR3 is 16 residues long. V gave up 5 bases and J gave up 4 bases, with 19 bases separating them. Germline V lookup: CDR1 SGHTA, CDR2 FQGTGA.